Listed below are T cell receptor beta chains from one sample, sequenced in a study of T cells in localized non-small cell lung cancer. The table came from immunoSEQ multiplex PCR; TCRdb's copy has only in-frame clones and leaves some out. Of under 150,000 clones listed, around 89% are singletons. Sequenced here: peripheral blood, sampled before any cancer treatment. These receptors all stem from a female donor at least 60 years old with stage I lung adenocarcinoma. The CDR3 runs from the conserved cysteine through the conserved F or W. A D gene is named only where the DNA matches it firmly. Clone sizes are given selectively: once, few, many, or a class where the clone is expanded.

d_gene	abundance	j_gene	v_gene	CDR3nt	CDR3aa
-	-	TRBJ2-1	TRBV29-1	TGCAGCGTTACGACAGCACTACCCTACAATGAGCAGTTCTTC	CSVTTALPYNEQFF
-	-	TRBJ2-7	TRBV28	TGTGCCAGCAGTTCGCCCCTCGAGCAGTACTTC	CASSSPLEQYF
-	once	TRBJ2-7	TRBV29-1	TGCAGCGTTGTAGGTACAGATGGGACCTACGAGCAGTACTTC	CSVVGTDGTYEQYF
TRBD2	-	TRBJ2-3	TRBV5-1	TGCGCCAGCAGCAAGACTAGCCGCCCTAGCACAGATACGCAGTATTTT	CASSKTSRPSTDTQYF
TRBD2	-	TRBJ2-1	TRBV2	TGTGCCAGCAGTCCAAGGGTAGCGGGTCTGAGCAATGAGCAGTTCTTC	CASSPRVAGLSNEQFF
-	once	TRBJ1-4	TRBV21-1	TGTGCCAGCAGCCCGTGCCAGGGAAATGAAAAACTGTTTTTT	CASSPCQGNEKLFF
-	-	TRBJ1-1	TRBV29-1	TGCAGCGGGTCTCGGGGGAACACTGAAGCTTTCTTT	CSGSRGNTEAFF
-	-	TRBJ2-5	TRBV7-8	TGTGCCAGCAGCATATCCTACCAACAAGAGACCCAGTACTTC	CASSISYQQETQYF
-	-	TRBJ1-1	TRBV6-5	TGTGCCAGCAGTTATGGAACTGAAGCTTTCTTT	CASSYGTEAFF
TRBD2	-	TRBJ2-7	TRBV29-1	TGCAGCGTTGAAGCTAGCGGGAGAGTCGAGCAGTACTTC	CSVEASGRVEQYF
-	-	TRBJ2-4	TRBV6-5	TGTGCCAGCAGCACAGCGACAGCCAAAAACATTCAGTACTTC	CASSTATAKNIQYF
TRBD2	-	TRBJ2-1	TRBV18	TGTGCCAGCTCACCCAAACTAGCGGGAGAAAATGAGCAGTTCTTC	CASSPKLAGENEQFF
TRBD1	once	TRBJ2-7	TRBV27	TGTGCCAGCAGTGGGGACAGGCCTTTCCACGAGCAGTACTTC	CASSGDRPFHEQYF
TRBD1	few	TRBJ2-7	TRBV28	TGTGCCAGCAGGCGACAGGGAGTCTACGAGCAGTACTTC	CASRRQGVYEQYF
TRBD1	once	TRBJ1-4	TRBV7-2	TGTGCCAGCAGCTCGATCCTGGGACAGGGTCATGAAAAACTGTTTTTT	CASSSILGQGHEKLFF
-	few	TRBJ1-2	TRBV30	TGTGCCTGGCTACGCGGGGAGAACTATGGCTACACCTTC	CAWLRGENYGYTF
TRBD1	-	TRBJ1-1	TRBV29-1	TGCAGCGCGACCATCGGACAGGCGAACACTGAAGCTTTCTTT	CSATIGQANTEAFF
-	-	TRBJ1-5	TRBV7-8	TGTGCCAGCAGCTTTTTAGAGGTCAATCAGCCCCAGCATTTT	CASSFLEVNQPQHF
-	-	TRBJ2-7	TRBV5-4	TGTGCCAGCAGCTCAAAGGACAAATCCTACGAGCAGTACTTC	CASSSKDKSYEQYF
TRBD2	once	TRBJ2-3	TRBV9	TGTGCCAGCAGCGTAGTCCCGGGGGGTAGCGGGACCGCAGATACGCAGTATTTT	CASSVVPGGSGTADTQYF
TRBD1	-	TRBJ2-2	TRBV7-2	TGTGCCAGCAGCTTATCGCCCCCGGGACAGGGGGCGAACACCGGGGAGCTGTTTTTT	CASSLSPPGQGANTGELFF
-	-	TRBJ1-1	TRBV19	TGTGCCAGTAGTAAGGGGGGAACTACAAACACTGAAGCTTTCTTT	CASSKGGTTNTEAFF
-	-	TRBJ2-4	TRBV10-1	TGCGCCAGCAGTGAGACCGGCGCAGCCAAAAACATTCAGTACTTC	CASSETGAAKNIQYF
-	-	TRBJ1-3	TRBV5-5	TGTGCCAGCAGCTTGATTCTTGGAACGAGCTCTGGAAACACCATATATTTT	CASSLILGTSSGNTIYF
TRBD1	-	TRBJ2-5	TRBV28	TGTGCCAGCAATCCCGACAGGGGCCAAGAGACCCAGTACTTC	CASNPDRGQETQYF
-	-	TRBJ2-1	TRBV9	TGTGCCAGCAGCGTAGGTGTGGGATACAATGAGCAGTTCTTC	CASSVGVGYNEQFF
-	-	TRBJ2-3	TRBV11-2	TGTGCCAGCAGGCACATCAGGGGGAGGGCCACAGATACGCAGTATTTT	CASRHIRGRATDTQYF
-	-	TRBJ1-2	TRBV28	TGTGCCAGCAGCCCTGGGAGGAGACGGGATGGCTACACCTTC	CASSPGRRRDGYTF
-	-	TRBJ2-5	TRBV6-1	TGTGCCAGCAGTGAACCGGGTACCGTCACGAGTGCCCAGTACTTC	CASSEPGTVTSAQYF
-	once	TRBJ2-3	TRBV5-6	TGTGCCAGCAGCCGTACCGTCGAGGTGGATACGCAGTATTTT	CASSRTVEVDTQYF
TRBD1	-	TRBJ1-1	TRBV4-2	TGTGCCAGCAGCCCGGGACAGCCGGCGGAAGCTTTCTTT	CASSPGQPAEAFF
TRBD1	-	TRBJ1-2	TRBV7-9	TGTGCCAGCAGCCTGACGACAGGGACCTCTTCTGGCTACACCTTC	CASSLTTGTSSGYTF
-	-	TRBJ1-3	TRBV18	TGTGCCAGCTCACGGGACTCTGGAAACACCATATATTTT	CASSRDSGNTIYF
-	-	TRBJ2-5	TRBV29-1	TGCAGCGTTTTTATAAAGGAGGAAGAGACCCAGTACTTC	CSVFIKEEETQYF
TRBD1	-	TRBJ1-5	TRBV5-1	TGCGCCAGCAGCTTTGGGACAGGGATAAATCAGCCCCAGCATTTT	CASSFGTGINQPQHF
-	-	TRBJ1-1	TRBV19	TGTGCCAGTAGTGGATACACTGAAGCTTTCTTT	CASSGYTEAFF
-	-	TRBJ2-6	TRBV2	TGTGCCAGCAGTGATTTAAGACAGGCTGGGGCCAACGTCCTGACTTTC	CASSDLRQAGANVLTF
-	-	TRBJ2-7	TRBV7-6	TGTGCCAGCAGCTTAGAGGCGTCATCCGGCGAGCAGTACTTC	CASSLEASSGEQYF
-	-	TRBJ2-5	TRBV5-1	TGCGCCAGCAAGGAACCCCTCCAAGAGACCCAGTACTTC	CASKEPLQETQYF
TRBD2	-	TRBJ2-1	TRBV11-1	TGTGCCAGCAGCTTAGGGCTAGCGGGAGGTTTGAATGAGCAGTTCTTC	CASSLGLAGGLNEQFF
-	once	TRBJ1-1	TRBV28	TGTGCCAGCAGTTTACCGCAGACGGGAGCCACTGAAGCTTTCTTT	CASSLPQTGATEAFF
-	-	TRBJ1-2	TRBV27	TGTGCCAGCAGGCCGCCTACAGGGAGCGGCTACACCTTC	CASRPPTGSGYTF
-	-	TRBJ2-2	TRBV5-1	TGCGCCAGCAGCTTGGTGGGACAGAACACCGGGGAGCTGTTTTTT	CASSLVGQNTGELFF
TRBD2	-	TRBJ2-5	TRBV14	TGTGCCAGCAGCCAAAGGACCCCCGGGGGGGGAGAGACCCAGTACTTC	CASSQRTPGGGETQYF
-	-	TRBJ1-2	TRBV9	TGTGCCAGCAGCGTACGGGAAAACTATGGCTACACCTTC	CASSVRENYGYTF
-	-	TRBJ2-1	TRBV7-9	TGTGCCAGCAGCTTAGCGTCCCACAATGAGCAGTTCTTC	CASSLASHNEQFF
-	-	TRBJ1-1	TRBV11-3	TGTGCCAGCAGCTTAACCCAGGAAAATGAAGCTTTCTTT	CASSLTQENEAFF
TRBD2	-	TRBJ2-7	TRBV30	TGTGCCTGGCGGACTAGCGGTTCCTACGAGCAGTACTTC	CAWRTSGSYEQYF
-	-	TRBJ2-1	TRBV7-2	TGTGCCAGCAGCTTAGGTCTAAGCGCGGAGTACAATGAGCAGTTCTTC	CASSLGLSAEYNEQFF